Each of the 12 T cell receptor beta chains below was sequenced from the same sample in a study of radiotherapy plus CTLA-4 blockade in lung cancer. Method: immunoSEQ multiplex PCR; TCRdb's copy keeps in-frame clones and lacks some. The sample carries about 98,000 clones, around nine tenths recorded once. The starting material was peripheral blood, obtained from a patient treated with radiotherapy plus ipilimumab. The origin of the receptors is a human donor with non-small cell lung cancer that progressed on radiotherapy plus ipilimumab.

The chain uses TRBV9 and TRBJ2-7; either TRBD1 or TRBD2 may fit D (5 bases each). CDR1 is SGDLS and CDR2 is YYNGEE in the germline V gene. CDR3 length: 12 residues. The ends were cut back, 4 bases at V and 4 bases at J, with 9 bases in the middle. CDR3 DNA sequence: TGTGCCAGCAGCACAGGCGGGTACGAGCAGTACTTC. This sequence encodes CASSTGGYEQYF.

The chain links TRBV5-1 to TRBJ2-1, with D possibly matching TRBD2 (6 bases). CDR1 is SGHRS, CDR2 YFSETQ, per germline. The ends were cut back, 0 bases at V and 5 bases at J, with 15 bases in the middle. The CDR3 contains 16 residues. The CDR3 coding sequence is TGCGCCAGCAGCTTGGAGTCCGGGAGCCCCAACAATGAGCAGTTCTTC. Protein product: CASSLESGSPNNEQFF.

CDR3 sequence reads: CAWSAQGTGELFF. The CDR3 nucleotides read TGTGCCTGGAGTGCCCAGGGCACCGGGGAGCTGTTTTTT. The gene calls are TRBV30 and TRBJ2-2; D possibly corresponds to TRBD1 (5 bases). The length of the CDR3 is 13 residues. Trimming cost V 1 base and J 4 bases, with 7 bases left between them. The germline CDR1 and CDR2 sequences are GTSNPN and SVGIG (reference sequence).

The chain carries TRBV10-3 and TRBJ2-5; either TRBD1 or TRBD2 may fit D (6 bases each). Germline CDR1 and CDR2: ENHRY and SYGVKD. Trimming removed 2 bases from V and 1 base from J, with 14 bases in between. The CDR3 runs 16 residues. As DNA, the CDR3 is TGTGCCATCAGTGAGAGGGGGACTTTCACCCAAGAGACCCAGTACTTC. Translated: CAISERGTFTQETQYF.

This chain links TRBV5-1 with TRBJ2-1, with a weak D call TRBD1 (5 bases). The germline CDR1 and CDR2 sequences are SGHRS and YFSETQ. This CDR3 comprises 16 residues. The V end lost 1 base, the J end lost 0 bases, and 11 bases lay between the germline ends. The CDR3 coding sequence is TGCGCCAGCAGCTTGAGGGGCTCCAGCTCCTACAATGAGCAGTTCTTC. Its translation: CASSLRGSSSYNEQFF. The full variable domain, completed using reference TRBV5-1 and TRBJ2-1, is KAGVTQTPRYLIKTRGQQVTLSCSPISGHRSVSWYQQTPGQGLQFLFEYFSETQRNKGNFPGRFSGRQFSNSRSEMNVSTLELGDSALYLCASSLRGSSSYNEQFFGPGTRLTVL.

This clone is a singleton in its sample. The J gene is TRBJ2-3, the V gene TRBV11-2; 9 bases align to TRBD2. CDR3 size: 16 residues. The V segment lost 3 bases and the J segment 6 bases; nucleotides outside the gene matches: 10. Germline CDR1 and CDR2: SGHAT and FQNNGV. CDR3 DNA sequence: TGTGCCAGCAGCTTTAGGGGCGGGAGGGGGATCGATACGCAGTATTTT. It encodes CASSFRGGRGIDTQYF.

The chain employs TRBV7-9 and TRBJ1-1; 7 bases map to TRBD1. The CDR3 contains 15 residues. Germline lookup yields CDR1 SEHNR and CDR2 FQNEAQ (reference sequence). With 0 bases clipped from V and 6 bases from J, the junction kept 7 bases outside the gene matches. CDR3 bases: TGTGCCAGCAGCTTAGCCGGGACAGCAGAATCTGAAGCTTTCTTT. This codes for CASSLAGTAESEAFF.

This rearrangement joins TRBV2 to TRBJ2-1, with unresolved D. Germline V gene data show CDR1 as SNHLY and CDR2 as FYNNEI. The CDR3 has 18 residues. V was pared by 6 bases and J by 6 bases, with 27 bases between. This chain's CDR3 is CASSDLPKSVHKINEQFF. The CDR3 DNA reads TGTGCCAGCAGCGACCTCCCAAAGTCCGTCCACAAAATCAATGAGCAGTTCTTC.

The J gene is TRBJ2-7, the V gene TRBV11-3; 10 nucleotides align to TRBD1. Per the germline V gene, CDR1 is SGHNT and CDR2 is YENEEA. Unmatched junction bases numbered 8, after V lost 7 bases and J lost 2 bases. This CDR3 region has 15 residues. CDR3 in DNA: TGTGCCAGCATCCTCGGACAGGGGGTCCCCTACGAGCAGTACTTC. This sequence encodes CASILGQGVPYEQYF.

This chain connects TRBV4-1 to TRBJ2-1, with 11 nucleotides matching TRBD2. Germline V gives CDR1 MGHRA, CDR2 YSYEKL. The CDR3 loop spans 15 amino acids. Germline trimming cut 4 bases from V and 5 bases from J; bases unmatched to any gene: 4. The CDR3 is CASSREGLADNEQFF. The CDR3, as DNA: TGCGCCAGCAGCCGAGAGGGACTAGCGGACAATGAGCAGTTCTTC.

This clone was recorded once. The chain employs TRBV7-3 and TRBJ2-1; 7 bases line up with TRBD2. The CDR3 totals 15 residues. The V and J ends lost 3 bases and 7 bases, in that order; junction bases with no gene match: 9. The germline CDR1 and CDR2 sequences are SGHTA and FQGTGA. In DNA form, the CDR3 reads TGTGCCAGCAGCTTGGGGGGGACCTTGGTTAATGAGCAGTTCTTC. Protein product: CASSLGGTLVNEQFF.

This clone has just a few counts. The rearrangement joins TRBV28 to TRBJ2-7; 8 bases map to TRBD2. Germline V gives CDR1 MDHEN, CDR2 SYDVKM. The CDR3 contains 13 residues. V lost 7 bases, J lost 3 bases, and 5 bases stayed unmatched. CDR3 nucleotide sequence: TGTGCCAGCACCAGGGGACTAGTCTACGAGCAGTACTTC. Its translation: CASTRGLVYEQYF.